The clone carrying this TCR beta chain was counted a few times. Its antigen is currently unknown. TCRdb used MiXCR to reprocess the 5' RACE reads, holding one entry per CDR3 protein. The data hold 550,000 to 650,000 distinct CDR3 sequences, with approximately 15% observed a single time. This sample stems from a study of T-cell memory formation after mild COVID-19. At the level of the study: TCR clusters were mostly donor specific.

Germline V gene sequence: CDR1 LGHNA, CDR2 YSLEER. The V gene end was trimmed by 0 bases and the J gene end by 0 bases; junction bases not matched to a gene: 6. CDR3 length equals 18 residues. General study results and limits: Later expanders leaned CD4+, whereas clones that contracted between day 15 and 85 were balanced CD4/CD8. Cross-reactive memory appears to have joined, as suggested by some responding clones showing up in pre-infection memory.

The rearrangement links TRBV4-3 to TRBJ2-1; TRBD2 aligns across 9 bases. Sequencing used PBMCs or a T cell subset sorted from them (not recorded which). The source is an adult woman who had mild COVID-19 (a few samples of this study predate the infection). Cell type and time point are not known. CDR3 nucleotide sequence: TGCGCCAGCAGCCAAGAAGGGGGTAGCGGGGGCTCCTACAATGAGCAGTTCTTC. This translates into CASSQEGGSGGSYNEQFF.